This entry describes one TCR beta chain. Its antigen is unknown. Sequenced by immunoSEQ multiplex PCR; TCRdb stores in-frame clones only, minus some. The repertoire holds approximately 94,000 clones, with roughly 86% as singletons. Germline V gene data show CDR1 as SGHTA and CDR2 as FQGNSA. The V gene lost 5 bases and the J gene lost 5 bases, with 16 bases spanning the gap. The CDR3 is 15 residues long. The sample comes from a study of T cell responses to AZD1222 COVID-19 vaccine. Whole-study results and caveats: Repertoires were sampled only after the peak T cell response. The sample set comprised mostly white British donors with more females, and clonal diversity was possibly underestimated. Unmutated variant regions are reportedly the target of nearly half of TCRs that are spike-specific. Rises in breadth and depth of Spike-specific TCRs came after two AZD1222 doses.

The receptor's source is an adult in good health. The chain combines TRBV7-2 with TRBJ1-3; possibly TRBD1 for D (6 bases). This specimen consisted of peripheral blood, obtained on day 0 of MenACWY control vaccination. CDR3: CASSTGGGRRNTIYF. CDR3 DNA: TGTGCCAGCAGCACCGGCGGGGGGCGGAGAAACACCATATATTTT.